This TCR beta chain was sequenced during a study of molecular identifiers for immune sequencing clone quantification (dated by TCRdb to the late 2010s). Turning to the overall study: For a replicate experiment, RNA from around 20,000 or 100,000 naive CD8 T cells was divided into five aliquots, of which four were sequenced. The study was a methods study using CD8 T cells to benchmark molecular-identifier clustering-based TCR repertoire sequencing (MIDCIRS) and TCR RNA copy counting.

The CDR3, cysteine through phenylalanine, is 12 amino acids long. Here the CDR3 DNA is all that survives: 36 bases in frame from base 1. Looking up the germline V gene yields CDR1 MNHEY and CDR2 SVGEGT. The library was produced with PCR. The listed sequencing device is Illumina HiSeq 4000. Bulk TCR libraries were made following a previously described method, with the TCR primers given in Table S5. Total RNA was purified with the Qiagen AllPrep DNA/RNA kit. Before analysis, reads from multiple sequencing runs of one library were combined. Concerning the study's data processing: Reads were retained only if their TCR constant sequence matched exactly, and those retained reads were trimmed to 150 nt and grouped according to their 12-nt molecular barcodes. Within each barcode group, reads were sub-clustered at a 15% Levenshtein threshold, and quality-weighted consensus sequences were built per RNA molecule. Non-functional sequences were filtered out, along with any lower-count sequence sitting one edit away from another sequence. Based on fitting two negative binomial distributions, any barcode sub-cluster with under 20% of the maximum read count was discarded. TCRdb's own reprocessing of the public reads used fastp at Q25 and MiXCR and kept productive beta chains. Records with the same CDR3 protein are collapsed into one entry carrying the most frequent genes and DNA. These V and J calls originate from TCRdb's pipeline instead of the authors' own analysis. In this sample the table shows about 65,000 distinct CDR3 sequences, less than 20% of which occur a single time. Of the sample, 1.3% to 1.5% is held by the ten largest clones.

Turning to this clonotype: Its antigen remains unidentified. A much more abundant neighbour one base away suggests this may be a read error.

The research as a whole found: The sizes of highly expanded clones could end up underestimated when identical TCR molecules share a barcode. Modeling indicated roughly 3.2 TCR RNA copies recovered per cell, compared with about 10 by digital PCR, which implies a capture efficiency of 25% to 35%. Naive libraries contained spiked-in Jurkat TCR RNA (roughly 10 copies' worth), which is not part of the donor repertoire. In CMV-specific effector cells, clones with more than 20 RNA copies contained over 99% of molecules, whereas in naive cells such clones contained under 1% of molecules. When barcode sub-clustering was not used, chimeric consensus sequences inflated TCR diversity, with chimeras reaching as high as 47%. Spiked-in Jurkat TCR RNA equal to a single cell's worth was reported to be detectable even within 1,100,000 naive CD8 T cells.

Libraries of naive CD8 T cells were generated from about 19,000 to 1,100,000 sorted cells, with 10%, 30% or 50% of the purified RNA used. On a BD FACSAria II, naive CD8 T cells were FACS-sorted as CD8+CD4-CCR7+CD45RA+ and collected into RLT Plus buffer. To test detection sensitivity, Jurkat RNA equal to ten TCR copies was added to samples of about 19,000-1,100,000 naive CD8 T cells. CD8 T cells were enriched with RosetteSep CD8+ T Cell Enrichment Cocktail and Ficoll-Paque, followed by ACK red cell lysis. Sequenced sample: naive CD8+ T cells from blood, with Jurkat cell RNA spiked in. The sample's cell subset or site label, in plain terms: FACS-sorted CD8+CD4-CCR7+CD45RA+ naive T cells. The chain employs TRBV6-2 or TRBV6-3 and TRBJ1-6; the D gene is unclear. The receptor comes from a human donor in good health. Some libraries in this study had Jurkat cell RNA spiked in. CDR3 reads: CAGSNYNSPLHF. Here is the DNA: TGTGCCGGCAGCAACTATAATTCACCCCTCCACTTT.